Each of the 11 T cell receptor beta chains below was sequenced from the same sample in a study of molecular identifiers for immune sequencing clone quantification. TCRdb recomputed calls from the PCR reads with MiXCR, one row per CDR3 protein. The sample lists around 470,000 distinct CDR3 sequences, roughly 26% occurring once. The specimen sequenced was naive CD8+ T cells from blood, with Jurkat cell RNA spiked in. This sample's subset: FACS-sorted CD8+CD4-CCR7+CD45RA+ naive T cells. Source of these receptors: a human donor in good health. Some libraries in this study had Jurkat cell RNA spiked in.

The chain has TRBV7-9 and TRBJ2-1, with 9 bases identical to TRBD1. This CDR3 is built from 15 residues. Germline values: CDR1 SEHNR, CDR2 FQNEAQ (reference sequence). Trimming took 6 bases from V and 8 from J; bases not matched to a gene: 11. This CDR3 is CASSIRTGVLDEQFF. For the CDR3, the DNA is TGTGCCAGCAGTATTAGGACAGGGGTTCTGGATGAGCAGTTCTTC.

There are many counts of this clonotype. This chain connects TRBV7-9 to TRBJ2-3; TRBD2 might be the D (5 bases). The CDR3 loop spans 13 amino acids. Germline CDR1 reads SEHNR; CDR2 reads FQNEAQ (reference sequence). Trimming shortened V by 5 bases and J by 4 bases, and 10 bases separated the two germline ends. The CDR3 sequence is CASSTGNADTQYF. In DNA, the CDR3 is TGTGCCAGCAGCACCGGGAACGCAGATACGCAGTATTTT.

The rearrangement links TRBV4-3 to TRBJ2-3, with 7 bases aligning to TRBD1. Trimming took 1 base from V and 2 from J; bases not matched to a gene: 3. The CDR3 consists of 15 residues. Germline-derived CDR1 and CDR2 are LGHNA and YSLEER. The chain's CDR3 is CASSQGQGFTDTQYF. The CDR3, as DNA: TGCGCCAGCAGCCAAGGACAGGGTTTCACAGATACGCAGTATTTT.

This clonotype appeared once. Possible read error: a much larger clone is one base away. The chain links TRBV19 to TRBJ2-3; 7 bases fit TRBD1. This CDR3 has 13 amino acids. J gave up 3 bases and V 3 bases, and 0 bases lay outside the gene matches. Germline assignment: CDR1 LNHDA and CDR2 SQIVND (reference sequence). In nucleotides, the CDR3 is TGTGCCAGTAGTATGGGACAGACAGATACGCAGTATTTT. Protein sequence: CASSMGQTDTQYF.

The rearrangement links TRBV3-1 to TRBJ2-7, with D uncertain. V was pared by 0 bases and J by 3 bases, with 3 bases between. The CDR3 runs 12 residues. CDR1 LGHDT and CDR2 YNNKEL come from the germline V gene (reference sequence). DNA of the CDR3: TGTGCCAGCAGCCAAGAAGTCTACGAGCAGTACTTC. Translation: CASSQEVYEQYF.

This clonotype was observed many times. The rearrangement links TRBV6-5 to TRBJ2-7; TRBD1 matches at 10 bases. J was trimmed by 4 bases and V by 5 bases; bases with no gene match: 5. The CDR3 runs 14 residues. Per germline, CDR1 MNHEY and CDR2 SVGAGI. The CDR3 protein is CASSPGQGWYEQYF. CDR3 in DNA: TGTGCCAGCAGTCCGGGACAGGGGTGGTACGAGCAGTACTTC.

The chain has TRBV7-9 and TRBJ2-7; a weak D match, TRBD2 (7 bases). Germline assignment: CDR1 SEHNR and CDR2 FQNEAQ (reference sequence). The V gene lost 7 bases and the J gene lost 5 bases, with 9 bases spanning the gap. The CDR3 spans 11 residues. CDR3 protein: CASKGGNEQYF. The CDR3 DNA reads as TGTGCCAGCAAGGGGGGGAACGAGCAGTACTTC.

The chain links TRBV6-1 to TRBJ1-5, with D unclear. From germline, CDR1 is MNHNS and CDR2 SASEGT. The CDR3 sequence is 15 residues long. V was trimmed by 7 bases and J by 0 bases, leaving 13 bases between them. The CDR3 bases are TGTGCCAGCAATAGCCCGACAAATAGCAATCAGCCCCAGCATTTT. Translated: CASNSPTNSNQPQHF.

The chain is built from TRBV20-1 and TRBJ2-1; TRBD2 is a possible D gene (5 bases). The CDR3 is 11 amino acids. Per the germline V gene, CDR1 is DFQATT and CDR2 is SNEGSKA (reference sequence). V lost 1 base to trimming and J lost 9 bases, with 7 bases between them. CDR3 residues: CSARGGFEQFF. The CDR3 DNA is TGCAGTGCTAGAGGCGGGTTTGAGCAGTTCTTC.

The V call is TRBV4-1, the J call TRBJ2-7; D is uncertain. The CDR3 runs 12 residues. The V gene lost 4 bases and the J gene lost 4 bases, with 8 bases spanning the gap. Per the germline V gene, CDR1 is MGHRA and CDR2 is YSYEKL. Here the CDR3 reads CASSPTQYEQYF. The CDR3 coding sequence is TGCGCCAGCAGCCCGACCCAATACGAGCAGTACTTC.

The chain uses TRBV5-6 and TRBJ2-5; D uncertain. The CDR3 spans 16 residues. Trimming took off 0 bases at V and 1 base at J, with 13 bases between the two ends. CDR1 is SGHDT and CDR2 is YYEEEE in the germline V gene. The CDR3 DNA reads TGTGCCAGCAGCTTGGTCCGGTTCTTCAGCCAAGAGACCCAGTACTTC. It specifies CASSLVRFFSQETQYF.